The T cell receptor beta chain described here comes from a study of cytomegalovirus exposure and HLA in healthy donors. Study-wide context: It was reported in a later analysis that the 95 to 150 validation repertoires used the same platform as the 650 to 800 first-cohort repertoires.

Turning to this clone: The target antigen is unknown.

The validation cohort, a group of 120 subjects, included the donors and was separate from the roughly 670-subject first cohort. Sequenced by immunoSEQ multiplex PCR; TCRdb stores in-frame clones only, minus some. The sample has roughly 330,000 clones, about 90% seen once. Study results and limitations: Rarity characterized most TCR sequences, yet some public TCRs appeared in many donors.

Sample: PBMCs. The receptor comes from a woman aged 25 to 45 in good health and CMV-seropositive.

CDR3 bases: TGTGCCAGCAGCAAAGGGCGCGGGAACTACGAGCAGTACTTC. Translation gives CASSKGRGNYEQYF. The chain is built from TRBV21-1 and TRBJ2-7; TRBD2, the table's D call, lacks a check against the DNA. TRBV21-1 is a listed pseudogene. The CDR3 spans 14 residues.